The present entry profiles one TCR beta chain with its context. Antigen: not known. This specimen comes from a study of T-cell memory formation after mild COVID-19. Whole-study context: TCR clusters were mostly donor specific. Study observations and caveats: Some SARS-CoV-2-responding clones were already detected in memory before infection. Contracting CD4+ clones were located mainly in CM and EM, and CD8+ clones in EMRA.

V lost 5 bases and J lost 3, with 16 bases in between. There are 15 residues in the CDR3. Germline V gene data show CDR1 as SGHTA and CDR2 as FQGNSA. TCR alpha and TCR beta cDNA libraries carrying sample barcodes and UMIs were produced by 5'RACE using constant-segment primers. Each CDR3 protein gets one entry after TCRdb re-called the 5' RACE reads with MiXCR. The sample records around 390,000 distinct CDR3 sequences, approximately 15% being singletons. Sequenced: PBMCs or a T cell subset sorted from them (not recorded which). This chain uses TRBV7-2 with TRBJ2-5, with a tentative D call TRBD2 (7 bases). This TCR derives from a man aged 18-30 years who had mild COVID-19 (a few samples of this study predate the infection). Cell type and time point are not known. In DNA, the CDR3 is TGTGCCAGCAGCCCAGGCCGGGGGGCCAAAGAGACCCAGTACTTC. Its translation: CASSPGRGAKETQYF. The entire variable domain, with the rest obtained from reference TRBV7-2 and TRBJ2-5, is as follows: GAGVSQSPSNKVTEKGKDVELRCDPISGHTALYWYRQSLGQGLEFLIYFQGNSAPDKSGLPSDRFSAERTGGSVSTLTIQRTQQEDSAVYLCASSPGRGAKETQYFGPGTRLLVL.